This T cell receptor (beta chain) comes out of a study of blood T cell repertoires in COVID-19. Study-level information: Acute and convalescent COVID-19 specimens originated in the United States, Italy and Spain. From T cells, B-cell-depleted T cells, or PBMCs came the material, which was cDNA or gDNA.

Germline-derived CDR1 and CDR2 are LGHDT and YNNKEL (reference sequence). This CDR3 is 14 amino acids long. V dropped 1 base and J dropped 6; count of bases not matched to a gene: 5. Authors' processing steps: From reference gene primer amplification, estimates of nucleated cell counts were derived. Libraries were prepared by immunoSEQ multiplex PCR; TCRdb keeps only in-frame clonotypes and omits some of them. The V and J calls and clone size are taken from that table; D and trimming were inferred from the DNA. This sample has about 360,000 clones; around 87% occur once, and the top ten carry less than 3.5%.

V usage is TRBV3-1 (or the pseudogene TRBV3-2) and J usage is TRBJ2-5; TRBD1 matches 7 bases. The sequencing sample was made of peripheral blood. This TCR was recovered from a human donor in a cohort sampled during active COVID-19. CDR3 loop: CASSQGLQGQTQYF. The CDR3, as DNA: TGTGCCAGCAGCCAAGGATTACAGGGGCAGACCCAGTACTTC.